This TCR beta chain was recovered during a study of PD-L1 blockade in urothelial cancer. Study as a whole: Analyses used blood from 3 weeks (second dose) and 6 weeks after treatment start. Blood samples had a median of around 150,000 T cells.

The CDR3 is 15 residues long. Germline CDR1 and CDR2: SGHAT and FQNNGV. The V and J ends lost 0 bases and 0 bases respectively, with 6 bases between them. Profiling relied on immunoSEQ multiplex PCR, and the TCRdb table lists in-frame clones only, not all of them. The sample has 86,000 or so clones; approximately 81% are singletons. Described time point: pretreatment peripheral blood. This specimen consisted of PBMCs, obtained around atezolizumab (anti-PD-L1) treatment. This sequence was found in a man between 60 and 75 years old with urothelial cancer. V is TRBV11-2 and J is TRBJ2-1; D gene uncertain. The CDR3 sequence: CASSLEAFSYNEQFF. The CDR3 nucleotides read TGTGCCAGCAGCTTAGAGGCTTTCTCCTACAATGAGCAGTTCTTC.